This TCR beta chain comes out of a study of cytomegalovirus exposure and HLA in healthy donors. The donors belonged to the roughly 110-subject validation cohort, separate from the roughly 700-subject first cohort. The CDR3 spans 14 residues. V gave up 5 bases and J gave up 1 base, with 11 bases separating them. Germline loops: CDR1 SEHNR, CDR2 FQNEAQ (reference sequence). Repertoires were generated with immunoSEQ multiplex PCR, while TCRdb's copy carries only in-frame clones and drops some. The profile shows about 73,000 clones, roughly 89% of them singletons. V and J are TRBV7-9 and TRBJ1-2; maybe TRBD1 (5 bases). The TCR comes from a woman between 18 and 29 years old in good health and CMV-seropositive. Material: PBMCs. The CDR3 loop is CASSIDRLNYGYTF. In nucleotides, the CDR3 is TGTGCCAGCAGCATCGACAGACTTAACTATGGCTACACCTTC.